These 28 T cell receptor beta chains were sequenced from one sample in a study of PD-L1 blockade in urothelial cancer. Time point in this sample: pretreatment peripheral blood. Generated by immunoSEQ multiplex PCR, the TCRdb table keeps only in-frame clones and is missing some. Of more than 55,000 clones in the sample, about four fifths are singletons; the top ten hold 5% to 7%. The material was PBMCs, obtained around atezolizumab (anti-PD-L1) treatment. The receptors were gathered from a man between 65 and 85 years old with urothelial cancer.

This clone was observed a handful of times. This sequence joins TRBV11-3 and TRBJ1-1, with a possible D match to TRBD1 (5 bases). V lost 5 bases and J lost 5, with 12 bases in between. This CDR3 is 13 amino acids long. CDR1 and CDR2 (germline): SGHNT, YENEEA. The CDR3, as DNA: TGTGCCAGCAGCCCTCGTCGGGGGACTGAAGCTTTCTTT. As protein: CASSPRRGTEAFF.

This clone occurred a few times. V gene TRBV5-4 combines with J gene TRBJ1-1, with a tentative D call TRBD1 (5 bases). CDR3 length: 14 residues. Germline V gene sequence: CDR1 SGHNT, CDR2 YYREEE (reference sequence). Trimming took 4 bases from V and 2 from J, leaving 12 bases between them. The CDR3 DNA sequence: TGTGCCAGCAGCCCCAAGGGGCCAAACACTGAAGCTTTCTTT. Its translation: CASSPKGPNTEAFF.

The CDR3 nucleotides read TGTGCCAGCAGATTGGACAGGGCCGCCAATCAGCCCCAGCATTTT. Its translation: CASRLDRAANQPQHF. The V gene is TRBV2, the J gene TRBJ1-5; 8 nucleotides align to TRBD1. V gave up 6 bases and J gave up 3 bases; unmatched junction bases: 7. This CDR3 spans 15 amino acids. Germline assignment: CDR1 SNHLY and CDR2 FYNNEI.

CDR3 bases: TGTGCCAGCAGCGTAGAGGACACCCTCTATGGCTACACCTTC. Its translation: CASSVEDTLYGYTF. This sequence joins TRBV9 and TRBJ1-2, with D possibly being TRBD1 (5 bases). Germline-derived CDR1 and CDR2 are SGDLS and YYNGEE. The CDR3 is 14 amino acids. Trimming stripped 0 bases from V and 4 bases from J, with 10 bases between.

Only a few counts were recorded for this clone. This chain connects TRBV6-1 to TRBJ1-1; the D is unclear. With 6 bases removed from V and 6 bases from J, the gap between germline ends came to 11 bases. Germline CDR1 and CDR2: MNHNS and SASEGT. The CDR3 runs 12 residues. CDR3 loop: CASRVGTPEAFF. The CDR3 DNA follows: TGTGCCAGCAGAGTGGGCACACCTGAAGCTTTCTTT.

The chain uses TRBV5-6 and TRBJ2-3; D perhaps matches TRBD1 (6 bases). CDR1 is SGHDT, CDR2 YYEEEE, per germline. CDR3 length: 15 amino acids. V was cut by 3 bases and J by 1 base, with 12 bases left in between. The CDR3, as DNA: TGTGCCAGCAGCTACCTGACAGGTCGCACAGATACGCAGTATTTT. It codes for CASSYLTGRTDTQYF.

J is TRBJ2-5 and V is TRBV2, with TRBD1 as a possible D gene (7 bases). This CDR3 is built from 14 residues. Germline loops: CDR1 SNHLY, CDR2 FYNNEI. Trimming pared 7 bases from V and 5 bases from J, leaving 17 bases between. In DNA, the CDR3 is TGTGCCAGCACCCAGGGGGACTTAGGGGAGACCCAGTACTTC. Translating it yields CASTQGDLGETQYF.

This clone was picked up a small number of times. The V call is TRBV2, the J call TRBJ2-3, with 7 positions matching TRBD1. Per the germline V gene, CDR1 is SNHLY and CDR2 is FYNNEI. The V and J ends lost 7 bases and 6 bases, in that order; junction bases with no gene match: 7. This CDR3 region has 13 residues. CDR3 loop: CASNPGGSDTQYF. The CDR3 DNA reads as TGTGCCAGCAATCCAGGGGGAAGTGATACGCAGTATTTT.

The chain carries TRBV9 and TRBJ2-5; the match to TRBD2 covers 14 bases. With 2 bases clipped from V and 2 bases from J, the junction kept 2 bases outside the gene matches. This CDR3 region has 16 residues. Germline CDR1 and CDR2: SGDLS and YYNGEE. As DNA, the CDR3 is TGTGCCAGCAGCGTGGGACTAGCGGGGGCTCAAGAGACCCAGTACTTC. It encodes CASSVGLAGAQETQYF.

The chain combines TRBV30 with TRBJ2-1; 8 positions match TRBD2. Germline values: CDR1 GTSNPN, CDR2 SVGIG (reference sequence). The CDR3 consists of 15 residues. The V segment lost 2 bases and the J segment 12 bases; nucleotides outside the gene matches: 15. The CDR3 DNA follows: TGTGCCTGGAGTAGATCAACTAGCGGTTTAGTCGGGCAGTTCTTC. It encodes CAWSRSTSGLVGQFF.

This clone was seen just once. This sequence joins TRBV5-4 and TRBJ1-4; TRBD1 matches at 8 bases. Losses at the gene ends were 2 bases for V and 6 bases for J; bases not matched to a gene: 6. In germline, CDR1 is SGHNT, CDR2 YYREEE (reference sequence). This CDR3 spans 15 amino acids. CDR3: CASSFPGQADEKLFF. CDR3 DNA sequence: TGTGCCAGCAGCTTTCCGGGACAGGCCGATGAAAAACTGTTTTTT. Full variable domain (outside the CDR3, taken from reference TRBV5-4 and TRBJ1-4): ETGVTQSPTHLIKTRGQQVTLRCSSQSGHNTVSWYQQALGQGPQFIFQYYREEENGRGNFPPRFSGLQFPNYSSELNVNALELDDSALYLCASSFPGQADEKLFFGSGTQLSVL.

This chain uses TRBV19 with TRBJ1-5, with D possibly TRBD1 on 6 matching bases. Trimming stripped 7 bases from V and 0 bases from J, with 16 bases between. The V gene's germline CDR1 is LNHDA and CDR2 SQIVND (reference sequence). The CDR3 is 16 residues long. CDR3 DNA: TGTGCCAGTACCCCGACAGGAAAGCTTAGCAATCAGCCCCAGCATTTT. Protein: CASTPTGKLSNQPQHF.

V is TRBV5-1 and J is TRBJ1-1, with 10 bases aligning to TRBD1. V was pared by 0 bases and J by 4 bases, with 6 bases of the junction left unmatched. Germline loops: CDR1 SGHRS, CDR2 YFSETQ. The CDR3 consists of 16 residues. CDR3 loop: CASSLGQGAVSTEAFF. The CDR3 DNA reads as TGCGCCAGCAGCTTGGGACAGGGGGCGGTTAGCACTGAAGCTTTCTTT. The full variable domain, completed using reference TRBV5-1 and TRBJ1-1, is KAGVTQTPRYLIKTRGQQVTLSCSPISGHRSVSWYQQTPGQGLQFLFEYFSETQRNKGNFPGRFSGRQFSNSRSEMNVSTLELGDSALYLCASSLGQGAVSTEAFFGQGTRLTVV.

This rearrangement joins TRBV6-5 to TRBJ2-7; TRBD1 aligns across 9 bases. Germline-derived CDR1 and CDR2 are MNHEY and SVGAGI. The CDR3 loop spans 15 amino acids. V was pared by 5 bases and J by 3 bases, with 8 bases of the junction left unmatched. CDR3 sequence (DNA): TGTGCCAGCAGTCGACCTGGGACAGGGCACTACGAGCAGTACTTC. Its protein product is CASSRPGTGHYEQYF.

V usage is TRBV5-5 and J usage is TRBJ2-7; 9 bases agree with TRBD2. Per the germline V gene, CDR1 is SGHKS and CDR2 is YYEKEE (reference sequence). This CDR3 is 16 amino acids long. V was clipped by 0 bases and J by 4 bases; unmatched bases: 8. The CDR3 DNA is TGTGCCAGCAGCTTGGTAACGGCGGGGGGGAGGTACGAGCAGTACTTC. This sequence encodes CASSLVTAGGRYEQYF.

Here the CDR3 DNA reads TGTGCCAGCAGCGACGCCCGGCAGGGCTACTATGGCTACACCTTC. Translating it yields CASSDARQGYYGYTF. The J gene is TRBJ1-2, the V gene TRBV11-2, with a possible D match to TRBD1 (5 bases). V was clipped by 5 bases and J by 3 bases, with 16 bases between them. Germline V gene data show CDR1 as SGHAT and CDR2 as FQNNGV. This CDR3 has 15 residues.

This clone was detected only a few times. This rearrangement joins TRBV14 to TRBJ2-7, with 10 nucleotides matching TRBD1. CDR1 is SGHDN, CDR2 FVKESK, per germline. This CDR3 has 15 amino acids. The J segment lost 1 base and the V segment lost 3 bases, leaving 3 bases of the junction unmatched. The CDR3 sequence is CASSQGTGVSYEQYF. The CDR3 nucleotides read TGTGCCAGCAGCCAGGGGACAGGGGTTTCCTACGAGCAGTACTTC. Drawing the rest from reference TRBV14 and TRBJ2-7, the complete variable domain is EAGVTQFPSHSVIEKGQTVTLRCDPISGHDNLYWYRRVMGKEIKFLLHFVKESKQDESGMPNNRFLAERTGGTYSTLKVQPAELEDSGVYFCASSQGTGVSYEQYFGPGTRLTVT.

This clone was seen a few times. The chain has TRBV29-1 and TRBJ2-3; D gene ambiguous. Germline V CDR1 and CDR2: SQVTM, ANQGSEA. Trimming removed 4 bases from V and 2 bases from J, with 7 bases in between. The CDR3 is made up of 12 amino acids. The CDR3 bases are TGCAGCGTTGGGGCAAACACAGATACGCAGTATTTT. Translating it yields CSVGANTDTQYF.

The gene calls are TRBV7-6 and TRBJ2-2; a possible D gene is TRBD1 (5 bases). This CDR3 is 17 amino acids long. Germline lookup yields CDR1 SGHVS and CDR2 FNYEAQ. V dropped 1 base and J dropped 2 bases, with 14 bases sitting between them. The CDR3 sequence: CASSLEVRQGNTGELFF. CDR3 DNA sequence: TGTGCCAGCAGCTTAGAGGTTCGGCAGGGCAACACCGGGGAGCTGTTTTTT.

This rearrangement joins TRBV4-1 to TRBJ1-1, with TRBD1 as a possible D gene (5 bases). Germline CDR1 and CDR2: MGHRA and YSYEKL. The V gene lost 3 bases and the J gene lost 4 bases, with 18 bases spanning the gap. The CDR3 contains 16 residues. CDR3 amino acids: CASSHQGTLAGTEAFF. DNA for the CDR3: TGCGCCAGCAGCCACCAAGGGACTTTGGCGGGCACTGAAGCTTTCTTT.

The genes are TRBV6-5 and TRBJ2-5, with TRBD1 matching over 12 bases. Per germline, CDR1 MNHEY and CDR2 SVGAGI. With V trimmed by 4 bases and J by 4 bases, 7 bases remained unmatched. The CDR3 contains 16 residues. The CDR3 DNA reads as TGTGCCAGCAGTTTCAAAAGGGACAGGGGGCGAGAGACCCAGTACTTC. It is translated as CASSFKRDRGRETQYF.

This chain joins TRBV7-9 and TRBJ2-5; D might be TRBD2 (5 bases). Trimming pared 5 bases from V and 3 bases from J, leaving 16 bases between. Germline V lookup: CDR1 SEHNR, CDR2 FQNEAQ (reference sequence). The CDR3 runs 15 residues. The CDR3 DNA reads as TGTGCCAGCAGCAGACGTTACCGGGGAAAAGAGACCCAGTACTTC. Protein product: CASSRRYRGKETQYF.

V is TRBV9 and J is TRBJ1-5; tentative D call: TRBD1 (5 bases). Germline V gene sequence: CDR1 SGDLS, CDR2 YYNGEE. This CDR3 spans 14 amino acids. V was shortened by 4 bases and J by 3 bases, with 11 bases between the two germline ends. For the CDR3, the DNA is TGTGCCAGCAGCCCTCACAGGACCAATCAGCCCCAGCATTTT. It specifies CASSPHRTNQPQHF.

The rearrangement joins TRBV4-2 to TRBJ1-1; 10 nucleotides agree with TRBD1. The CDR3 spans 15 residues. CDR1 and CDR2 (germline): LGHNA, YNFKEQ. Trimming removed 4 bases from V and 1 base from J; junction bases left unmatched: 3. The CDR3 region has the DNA TGTGCCAGCAGCCGGGGACAGGGGACGAACACTGAAGCTTTCTTT. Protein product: CASSRGQGTNTEAFF.

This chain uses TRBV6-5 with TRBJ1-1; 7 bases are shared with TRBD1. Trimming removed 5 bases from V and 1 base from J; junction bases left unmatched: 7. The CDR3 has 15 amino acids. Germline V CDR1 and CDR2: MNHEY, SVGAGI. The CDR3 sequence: CASSTQGRWNTEAFF. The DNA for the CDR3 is TGTGCCAGCAGTACACAGGGGAGGTGGAACACTGAAGCTTTCTTT.

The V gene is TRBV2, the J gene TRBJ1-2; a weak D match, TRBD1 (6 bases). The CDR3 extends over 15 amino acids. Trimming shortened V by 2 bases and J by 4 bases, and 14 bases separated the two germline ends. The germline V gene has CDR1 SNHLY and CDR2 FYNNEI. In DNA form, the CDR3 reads TGTGCCAGCAGTGAATGGGCCTCAGGGGTCTATGGCTACACCTTC. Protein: CASSEWASGVYGYTF.

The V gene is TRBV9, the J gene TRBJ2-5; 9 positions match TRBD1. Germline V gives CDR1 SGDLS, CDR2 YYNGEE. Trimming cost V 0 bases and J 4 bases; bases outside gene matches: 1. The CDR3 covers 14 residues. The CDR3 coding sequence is TGTGCCAGCAGCGTAGGACAGGGGGTAGAGACCCAGTACTTC. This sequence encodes CASSVGQGVETQYF.

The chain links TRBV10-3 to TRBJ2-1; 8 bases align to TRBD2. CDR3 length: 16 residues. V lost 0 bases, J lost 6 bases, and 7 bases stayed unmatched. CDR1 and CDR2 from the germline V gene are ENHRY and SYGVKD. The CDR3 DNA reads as TGTGCCATCAGTGAGTCCCGGACTAGCCGGCCCAATGAGCAGTTCTTC. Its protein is CAISESRTSRPNEQFF.